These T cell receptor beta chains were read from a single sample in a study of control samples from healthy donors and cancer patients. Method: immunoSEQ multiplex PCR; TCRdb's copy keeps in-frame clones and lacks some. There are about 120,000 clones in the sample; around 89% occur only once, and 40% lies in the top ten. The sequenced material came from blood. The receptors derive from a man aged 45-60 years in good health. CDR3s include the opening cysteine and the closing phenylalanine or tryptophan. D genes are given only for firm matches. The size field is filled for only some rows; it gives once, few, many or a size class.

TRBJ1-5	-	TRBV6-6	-	CASGAGGYSNQPQHF	TGTGCCAGCGGGGCGGGGGGATATAGCAATCAGCCCCAGCATTTT
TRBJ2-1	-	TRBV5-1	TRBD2	CASSLGERGVHEQFF	TGCGCCAGCAGCCTAGGGGAGCGGGGAGTCCATGAGCAGTTCTTC
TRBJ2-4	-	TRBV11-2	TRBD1	CASSLVQGAQNIQYF	TGTGCCAGCAGCTTAGTACAGGGGGCGCAGAACATTCAGTACTTC
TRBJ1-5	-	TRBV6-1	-	CASSDAREPQHF	TGTGCCAGCAGTGATGCAAGGGAGCCCCAGCATTTT
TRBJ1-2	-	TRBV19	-	CASSHYGYTF	TGTGCCAGTAGTCACTATGGCTACACCTTC
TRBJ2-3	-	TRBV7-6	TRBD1	CASSLAGTGATDTQYF	TGTGCCAGCAGCTTAGCGGGAACAGGGGCCACAGATACGCAGTATTTT
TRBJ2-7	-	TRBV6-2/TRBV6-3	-	CASSSGQFYEQYF	TGTGCCAGCAGTAGCGGACAGTTTTACGAGCAGTACTTC
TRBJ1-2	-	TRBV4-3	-	CASSRAGTNYGYTF	TGCGCCAGCAGCCGAGCCGGGACTAACTATGGCTACACCTTC
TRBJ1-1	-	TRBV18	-	CASSPYGVMNTEAFF	TGTGCCAGCTCACCGTACGGGGTCATGAACACTGAAGCTTTCTTT
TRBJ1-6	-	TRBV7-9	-	CASSPPTGSSPLHF	TGTGCCAGCAGCCCACCCACAGGGTCTTCACCCCTCCACTTT
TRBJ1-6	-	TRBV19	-	CASSRRGESPLHF	TGTGCCAGTAGTAGAAGGGGTGAATCACCCCTCCACTTT
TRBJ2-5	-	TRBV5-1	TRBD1	CASSRGTGETETQYF	TGCGCCAGCAGTCGTGGGACAGGGGAAACGGAGACCCAGTACTTC
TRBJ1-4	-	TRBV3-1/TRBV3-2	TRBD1	CASRTGGGNEKLFF	TGTGCCAGCAGAACAGGGGGGGGTAATGAAAAACTGTTTTTT
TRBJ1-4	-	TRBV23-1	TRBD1	CASSHHRGPGEKLFF	TGCGCCAGCAGTCATCACAGGGGGCCCGGTGAAAAACTGTTTTTT
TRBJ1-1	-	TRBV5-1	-	CASRDPKQGGTEAFF	TGCGCCAGCAGAGATCCTAAGCAGGGCGGTACTGAAGCTTTCTTT
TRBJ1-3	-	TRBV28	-	CASSLGGSGNTIYF	TGTGCCAGCAGTTTGGGGGGCTCTGGAAACACCATATATTTT
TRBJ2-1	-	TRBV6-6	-	CASSYGQGPYNEQFF	TGTGCCAGCAGTTACGGCCAGGGACCCTACAATGAGCAGTTCTTC
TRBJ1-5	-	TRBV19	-	CASSIDPNRNQPQHF	TGTGCCAGTAGTATAGATCCGAACAGAAATCAGCCCCAGCATTTT
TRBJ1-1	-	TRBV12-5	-	CASGRGDMNTEAFF	TGTGCTAGTGGCCGCGGGGACATGAACACTGAAGCTTTCTTT
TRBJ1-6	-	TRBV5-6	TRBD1	CASSLGQGNSPLHF	TGTGCCAGCAGCTTAGGACAGGGGAATTCACCCCTCCACTTT
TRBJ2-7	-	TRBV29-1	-	CSVVGTEIRVQYF	TGCAGCGTTGTGGGGACTGAGATTCGAGTGCAGTACTTC
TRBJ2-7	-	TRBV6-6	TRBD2	CASSFYSGGSYEQYF	TGTGCCAGCAGTTTCTATAGCGGGGGCTCCTACGAGCAGTACTTC
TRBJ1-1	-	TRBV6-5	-	CASSYGDTEAFF	TGTGCCAGCAGTTACGGGGACACTGAAGCTTTCTTT
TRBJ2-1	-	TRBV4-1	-	CASSQFFGTRYNEQFF	TGCGCCAGCAGCCAATTTTTCGGGACACGCTACAATGAGCAGTTCTTC
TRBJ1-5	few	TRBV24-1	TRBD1	CATAEGGEGQPQHF	TGTGCCACCGCCGAAGGGGGCGAAGGTCAGCCCCAGCATTTT
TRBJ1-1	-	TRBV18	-	CASSPRERNTEAFF	TGTGCCAGCTCACCACGGGAGCGTAACACTGAAGCTTTCTTT
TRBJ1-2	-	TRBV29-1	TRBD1	CSVGGTGGELGYGYTF	TGCAGCGTTGGCGGGACAGGGGGCGAGCTCGGCTATGGCTACACCTTC
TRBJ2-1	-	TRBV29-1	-	CSAWGAGVNEQFF	TGCAGCGCATGGGGGGCCGGAGTGAATGAGCAGTTCTTC
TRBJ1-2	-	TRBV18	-	CASSPRDPSYGYTF	TGTGCCAGCTCACCGAGGGACCCCAGCTATGGCTACACCTTC
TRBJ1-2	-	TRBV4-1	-	CASSQGTDNYGYTF	TGCGCCAGCAGCCAAGGAACGGACAACTATGGCTACACCTTC
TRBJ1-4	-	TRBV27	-	CASSFWSGQAFNEKLFF	TGTGCCAGCAGTTTCTGGAGCGGTCAGGCCTTTAATGAAAAACTGTTTTTT
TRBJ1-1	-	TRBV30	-	CAWSKDTEAFF	TGTGCCTGGAGCAAGGACACTGAAGCTTTCTTT
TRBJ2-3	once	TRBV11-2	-	CASTTSGAVVTQYF	TGTGCCAGCACCACTTCCGGGGCGGTTGTTACGCAGTATTTT
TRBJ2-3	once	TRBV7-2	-	CASSLNPHILGTDTQYF	TGTGCCAGCAGCTTAAACCCCCACATTTTAGGCACAGATACGCAGTATTTT
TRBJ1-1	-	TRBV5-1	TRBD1	CASSLVSGTVRAEAFF	TGCGCCAGCAGCTTGGTCAGCGGGACAGTACGCGCTGAAGCTTTCTTT
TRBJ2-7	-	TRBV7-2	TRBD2	CASNTPGGGIYEQYF	TGTGCCAGCAACACTCCAGGCGGGGGGATCTACGAGCAGTACTTC
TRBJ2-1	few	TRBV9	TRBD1	CASSAGTEYNEQFF	TGTGCCAGCAGCGCCGGGACAGAGTACAATGAGCAGTTCTTC
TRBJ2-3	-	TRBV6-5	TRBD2	CASRFSGGTDTQYF	TGTGCCAGCCGCTTTAGCGGGGGCACAGATACGCAGTATTTT
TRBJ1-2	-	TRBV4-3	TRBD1	CASSQAQGANRGYTF	TGCGCCAGCAGCCAAGCCCAGGGGGCCAATAGAGGCTACACCTTC
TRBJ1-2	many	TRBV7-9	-	CASSLPDGGVDGYTF	TGTGCCAGCAGTCTGCCGGATGGAGGGGTCGATGGCTACACCTTC
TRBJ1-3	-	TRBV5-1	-	CASNRNPGNTIYF	TGCGCCAGCAACCGGAACCCTGGAAACACCATATATTTT
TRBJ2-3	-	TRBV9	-	CASSVGDPYTDTQYF	TGTGCCAGCAGCGTAGGGGACCCCTATACAGATACGCAGTATTTT
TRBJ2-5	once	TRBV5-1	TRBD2	CASSLEGGIPQETQYF	TGCGCCAGCAGCTTGGAGGGAGGGATTCCCCAAGAGACCCAGTACTTC
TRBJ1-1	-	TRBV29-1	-	CSVSQDTYTEAFF	TGCAGCGTTAGTCAGGACACTTACACTGAAGCTTTCTTT
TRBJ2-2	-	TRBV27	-	CASSLYRTGELFF	TGTGCCAGCAGTTTATACAGAACCGGGGAGCTGTTTTTT
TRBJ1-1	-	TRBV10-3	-	CAISDRKFLNTEAFF	TGTGCCATCAGTGATAGGAAGTTTTTGAACACTGAAGCTTTCTTT
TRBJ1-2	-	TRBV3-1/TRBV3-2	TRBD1	CASSNGQGDYGYTF	TGTGCCAGCAGCAACGGACAGGGAGACTATGGCTACACCTTC
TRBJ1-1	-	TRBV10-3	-	CAISEAGNPDTEAFF	TGTGCCATCAGTGAAGCAGGGAACCCCGACACTGAAGCTTTCTTT
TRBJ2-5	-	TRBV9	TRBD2	CASSVDGLVWQETQYF	TGTGCCAGCAGCGTAGATGGACTAGTTTGGCAAGAGACCCAGTACTTC
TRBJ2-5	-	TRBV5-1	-	CASSLGQYTQETQYF	TGCGCCAGCAGCTTGGGACAGTATACTCAAGAGACCCAGTACTTC
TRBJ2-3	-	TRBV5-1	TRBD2	CASSSGGRKDTQYF	TGCGCCAGCAGCTCGGGGGGAAGGAAAGATACGCAGTATTTT
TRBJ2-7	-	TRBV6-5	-	CASSYGAASYEQYF	TGTGCCAGCAGTTACGGGGCTGCCTCCTACGAGCAGTACTTC
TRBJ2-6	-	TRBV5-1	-	CASSLNPSGANVLTF	TGCGCCAGCAGCTTGAATCCCTCTGGGGCCAACGTCCTGACTTTC